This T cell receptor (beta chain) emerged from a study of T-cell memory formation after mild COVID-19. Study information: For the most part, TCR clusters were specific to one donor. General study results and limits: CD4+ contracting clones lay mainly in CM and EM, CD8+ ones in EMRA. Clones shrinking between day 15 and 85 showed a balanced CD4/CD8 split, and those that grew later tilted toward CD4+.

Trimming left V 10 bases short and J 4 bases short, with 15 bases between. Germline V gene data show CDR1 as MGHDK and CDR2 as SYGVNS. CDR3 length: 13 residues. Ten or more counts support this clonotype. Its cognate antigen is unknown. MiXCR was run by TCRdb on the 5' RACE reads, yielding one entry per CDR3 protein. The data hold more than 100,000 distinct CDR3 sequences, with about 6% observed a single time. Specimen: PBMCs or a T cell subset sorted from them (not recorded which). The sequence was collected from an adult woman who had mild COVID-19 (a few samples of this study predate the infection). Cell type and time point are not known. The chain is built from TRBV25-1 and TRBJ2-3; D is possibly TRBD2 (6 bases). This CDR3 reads CATEAAGSDTQYF. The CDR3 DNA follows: TGTGCCACGGAAGCGGCGGGGTCAGATACGCAGTATTTT. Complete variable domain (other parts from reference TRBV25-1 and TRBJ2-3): EADIYQTPRYLVIGTGKKITLECSQTMGHDKMYWYQQDPGMELHLIHYSYGVNSTEKGDLSSESTVSRIRTEHFPLTLESARPSHTSQYLCATEAAGSDTQYFGPGTRLTVL.